The 24 T cell receptor beta chains presented below share a single source sample, sequenced in a study of T cell responses to AZD1222 COVID-19 vaccine. TCRdb's table, derived via immunoSEQ multiplex PCR, lists solely in-frame clones and lacks some. The table includes about 150,000 clones, roughly 90% detected once. The sample was peripheral blood, taken 28 days after the second AZD1222 dose. The receptors here all came from an adult who received the AZD1222 COVID-19 vaccine.

V is TRBV24-1 and J is TRBJ1-1; D uncertain. CDR3 length equals 14 residues. Trimming took off 4 bases at V and 4 bases at J, with 12 bases between the two ends. The germline V gene encodes CDR1 KGHDR and CDR2 SFDVKD. In nucleotides, the CDR3 is TGTGCCACCAGTGACAGGCAAGGTTTCACTGAAGCTTTCTTT. This codes for CATSDRQGFTEAFF.

The count of this clone is one. The J gene is TRBJ2-2, the V gene TRBV3-1 (or the pseudogene TRBV3-2); D is uncertain. Deletions cut 1 base from V and 7 bases from J, with 19 bases between. There are 17 residues in the CDR3. Per the germline V gene, CDR1 is LGHDT and CDR2 is YNNKEL (reference sequence). CDR3 DNA sequence: TGTGCCAGCAGCCAAGTTAATTCAGCCGTGGGTGACGGGGAGCTGTTTTTT. As protein: CASSQVNSAVGDGELFF.

The rearrangement links TRBV30 to TRBJ1-4; TRBD1 aligns across 9 bases. This CDR3 region has 14 residues. V lost 2 bases and J lost 7; bases outside the gene matches: 5. The germline V gene encodes CDR1 GTSNPN and CDR2 SVGIG (reference sequence). As DNA, the CDR3 is TGTGCCTGGAGTTGGGGACAGGGCCTTGAAAAACTGTTTTTT. As protein: CAWSWGQGLEKLFF.

In DNA, the CDR3 is TGTGCCACCAGTGATACGGGGAATCTCAATCAGCCCCAGCATTTT. This codes for CATSDTGNLNQPQHF. V and J are TRBV24-1 and TRBJ1-5; D is undetermined. From germline, CDR1 is KGHDR and CDR2 SFDVKD. The CDR3 spans 15 residues. Trimming left V 3 bases short and J 3 bases short, with 11 bases between.

This sequence joins TRBV12-5 and TRBJ2-1; TRBD2 might be the D (5 bases). Germline V lookup: CDR1 LGHNT, CDR2 FRNRAP. This CDR3 spans 13 amino acids. The ends were cut back, 5 bases at V and 8 bases at J, with 13 bases in the middle. The CDR3 region has the DNA TGTGCTAGTGGTGTGAGGCTAGCTGATGAGCAGTTCTTC. It yields the protein CASGVRLADEQFF.

The V and J genes are TRBV19 and TRBJ2-1; 7 nucleotides line up with TRBD1. This CDR3 is built from 13 residues. Germline lookup yields CDR1 LNHDA and CDR2 SQIVND (reference sequence). The ends lost 5 bases at V and 3 bases at J; junction bases unmatched: 1. CDR3: CASSRDSYNEQFF. Here the CDR3 DNA reads TGTGCCAGTAGTCGGGACAGCTACAATGAGCAGTTCTTC. Using reference TRBV19 and TRBJ2-1 for the parts outside the CDR3, the full variable domain is DGGITQSPKYLFRKEGQNVTLSCEQNLNHDAMYWYRQDPGQGLRLIYYSQIVNDFQKGDIAEGYSVSREKKESFPLTVTSAQKNPTAFYLCASSRDSYNEQFFGPGTRLTVL.

V and J are TRBV5-1 and TRBJ2-1, with TRBD1 as a possible D gene (6 bases). V was pared by 3 bases and J by 0 bases, with 19 bases between. This CDR3 comprises 18 residues. CDR1 and CDR2 (germline): SGHRS, YFSETQ. Here the CDR3 reads CASSWFSGTGHSYNEQFF. In DNA, the CDR3 is TGCGCCAGCAGCTGGTTTTCGGGAACAGGGCACTCCTACAATGAGCAGTTCTTC. Based on the CDR3 plus reference TRBV5-1 and TRBJ2-1, the full variable domain is KAGVTQTPRYLIKTRGQQVTLSCSPISGHRSVSWYQQTPGQGLQFLFEYFSETQRNKGNFPGRFSGRQFSNSRSEMNVSTLELGDSALYLCASSWFSGTGHSYNEQFFGPGTRLTVL.

The chain is built from TRBV5-1 and TRBJ2-5; TRBD2 agrees at 10 bases. CDR3 length equals 16 residues. Germline V gene lookup returns CDR1 SGHRS and CDR2 YFSETQ. Trimming took 5 bases from V and 2 from J; bases not matched to a gene: 9. CDR3 sequence: CASSFKLLAGQETQYF. CDR3 bases: TGCGCCAGCAGTTTCAAATTACTAGCGGGACAAGAGACCCAGTACTTC.

The CDR3: CASSATGVGNTEAFF. The CDR3, as DNA: TGTGCCAGCAGCGCGACAGGGGTGGGGAACACTGAAGCTTTCTTT. The chain joins TRBV7-9 to TRBJ1-1; 8 bases map to TRBD1. Trimming removed 5 bases from V and 1 base from J; junction bases left unmatched: 6. Germline V gene lookup returns CDR1 SEHNR and CDR2 FQNEAQ (reference sequence). The CDR3 extends over 15 amino acids.

This clone was recorded only once. The chain uses TRBV3-1 (or the pseudogene TRBV3-2) and TRBJ2-7, with D perhaps matching TRBD1 (6 bases). Trimming pared 1 base from V and 9 bases from J, leaving 16 bases between. Looked up from germline, CDR1 is LGHDT and CDR2 is YNNKEL (reference sequence). The CDR3 consists of 14 residues. The CDR3 is CASSQGHRVTRQYF. CDR3 nucleotides: TGTGCCAGCAGCCAAGGCCACAGGGTTACCAGGCAGTACTTC.

The chain couples TRBV9 to TRBJ1-2; the match to TRBD1 covers 11 bases. Germline CDR1 reads SGDLS; CDR2 reads YYNGEE. The J segment lost 7 bases and the V segment lost 3 bases, leaving 14 bases of the junction unmatched. This CDR3 spans 17 amino acids. CDR3 protein: CASSAKGQGAAKGGYTF. The CDR3 nucleotides are TGTGCCAGCAGCGCTAAAGGACAGGGGGCGGCGAAAGGTGGCTACACCTTC.

This clone was counted a few times. V is TRBV11-3 and J is TRBJ2-1; 8 bases agree with TRBD2. V lost 8 bases and J lost 5; bases outside the gene matches: 8. CDR1 and CDR2 (germline): SGHNT, YENEEA. The CDR3 spans 14 residues. The CDR3 bases are TGTGCCAGCGGAAGAGCGGGAGCAGACAATGAGCAGTTCTTC. It is translated as CASGRAGADNEQFF. The full variable domain, in which reference TRBV11-3 and TRBJ2-1 provide the parts outside the CDR3, is EAGVVQSPRYKIIEKKQPVAFWCNPISGHNTLYWYLQNLGQGPELLIRYENEEAVDDSQLPKDRFSAERLKGVDSTLKIQPAELGDSAVYLCASGRAGADNEQFFGPGTRLTVL.

This chain links TRBV9 with TRBJ2-5; 11 positions match TRBD1. The length of the CDR3 is 16 residues. Germline loops: CDR1 SGDLS, CDR2 YYNGEE. Trimming took 2 bases from V and 5 from J; bases not matched to a gene: 8. The CDR3 bases are TGTGCCAGCAGCGTCCGGGGACAGGGGGAGTGGGAGACCCAGTACTTC. This gives the protein CASSVRGQGEWETQYF.

This chain connects TRBV30 to TRBJ2-7; TRBD1 matches 11 bases. This CDR3 contains 15 residues. V shed 5 bases, J shed 5 bases, and the junction held 11 bases outside the gene matches. Germline V gives CDR1 GTSNPN, CDR2 SVGIG (reference sequence). The CDR3 sequence: CAWQTGTGGFDEQYF. The CDR3, as DNA: TGTGCCTGGCAGACCGGGACAGGGGGATTCGACGAGCAGTACTTC.

The chain couples TRBV5-6 to TRBJ2-2, with 10 bases that match TRBD1. V gave up 0 bases and J gave up 7 bases; unmatched junction bases: 3. The CDR3 length is 15 residues. Germline V gene lookup returns CDR1 SGHDT and CDR2 YYEEEE. The chain's CDR3 is CASSLGQGAGGELFF. In nucleotides, the CDR3 is TGTGCCAGCAGCTTGGGACAGGGGGCCGGCGGGGAGCTGTTTTTT.

The genes are TRBV18 and TRBJ1-1, with D possibly TRBD1 on 5 matching bases. This CDR3 contains 15 residues. Trimming took off 6 bases at V and 4 bases at J, with 18 bases between the two ends. Per the germline V gene, CDR1 is KGHSH and CDR2 is LQKENI. This chain's CDR3 is CASSFEQGVGTEAFF. Written as DNA, the CDR3 is TGTGCCAGCTCGTTTGAGCAGGGTGTTGGCACTGAAGCTTTCTTT.

This rearrangement joins TRBV7-2 to TRBJ2-4; TRBD2 agrees at 14 bases. Germline loops: CDR1 SGHTA, CDR2 FQGNSA. J was trimmed by 8 bases and V by 0 bases; bases with no gene match: 6. The CDR3 covers 17 residues. CDR3 DNA: TGTGCCAGCAGCTTAGCCCGACTAGCGGGAGGGACCCACATTCAGTACTTC. The encoded protein is CASSLARLAGGTHIQYF.

The CDR3 sequence is CATSDVTGELFF. The DNA for the CDR3 is TGTGCCACCAGTGATGTTACCGGGGAGCTGTTTTTT. This rearrangement joins TRBV24-1 to TRBJ2-2; D is undetermined. Per germline, CDR1 KGHDR and CDR2 SFDVKD. CDR3 length: 12 residues. V was clipped by 3 bases and J by 5 bases, with 3 bases between them.

This rearrangement joins TRBV7-2 to TRBJ1-3, with 7 bases fitting TRBD1. V was pared by 5 bases and J by 2 bases, with 3 bases of the junction left unmatched. Germline lookup yields CDR1 SGHTA and CDR2 FQGNSA. The CDR3 spans 14 residues. The CDR3 protein is CASSVDRAGNTIYF. The CDR3 region has the DNA TGTGCCAGCAGCGTTGACAGGGCTGGAAACACCATATATTTT.

The table lists this clone with a count of one. The chain couples TRBV5-8 to TRBJ1-1, with 12 positions matching TRBD1. CDR1 is SGHTS and CDR2 is YDEGEE in the germline V gene. The length of the CDR3 is 17 residues. V shed 0 bases and J 7 bases; nucleotides not matched to a gene: 10. The CDR3 loop reads CASSLGVTGTGGNEAFF. The DNA for the CDR3 is TGTGCCAGCAGCTTGGGAGTAACCGGGACAGGGGGCAATGAAGCTTTCTTT.

The chain carries TRBV6-2 or TRBV6-3 and TRBJ1-5; D is possibly TRBD1 (5 bases). The V gene lost 2 bases and the J gene lost 0 bases, with 8 bases spanning the gap. This CDR3 contains 15 residues. Germline loops: CDR1 MNHEY, CDR2 SVGEGT. The CDR3 DNA follows: TGTGCCAGCAGTTACCTGCAGGGTAGCAATCAGCCCCAGCATTTT. Its translation is CASSYLQGSNQPQHF.

This chain connects TRBV9 to TRBJ2-7, with D possibly being TRBD2 (5 bases). V was trimmed by 2 bases and J by 0 bases, leaving 6 bases between them. Germline loops: CDR1 SGDLS, CDR2 YYNGEE. There are 13 residues in the CDR3. This chain's CDR3 is CASSVGLSYEQYF. The CDR3 nucleotides read TGTGCCAGCAGCGTCGGACTCTCCTACGAGCAGTACTTC. Filled out from reference TRBV9 and TRBJ2-7, the complete variable domain reads DSGVTQTPKHLITATGQRVTLRCSPRSGDLSVYWYQQSLDQGLQFLIQYYNGEERAKGNILERFSAQQFPDLHSELNLSSLELGDSALYFCASSVGLSYEQYFGPGTRLTVT.

This clone was counted a single time. This rearrangement joins TRBV11-2 to TRBJ1-3, with D maybe TRBD1 (6 bases). This CDR3 is built from 19 residues. Germline CDR1 and CDR2: SGHAT and FQNNGV. The V end lost 4 bases, the J end lost 0 bases, and 22 bases lay between the germline ends. CDR3 sequence reads: CASSSPEHRARASGNTIYF. The CDR3 DNA is TGTGCCAGCAGCTCGCCCGAGCACAGGGCCCGTGCCTCTGGAAACACCATATATTTT.

The V and J genes are TRBV25-1 and TRBJ2-1, with D possibly TRBD2 on 5 matching bases. Germline CDR1 is MGHDK and CDR2 is SYGVNS. V was clipped by 7 bases and J by 4 bases, with 17 bases between them. CDR3 size: 15 residues. CDR3 region: CASTNGIPSYNEQFF. The CDR3 coding sequence is TGTGCCAGCACAAACGGGATTCCCTCTTACAATGAGCAGTTCTTC.